These 5 T cell receptor beta chains came from one sample sequenced in a study of blood T cell repertoires in COVID-19. The data were produced by immunoSEQ multiplex PCR, yet TCRdb's version contains in-frame clones alone and is incomplete. Here the sample spans about 200,000 clones, 82% being singletons. The source material was PBMCs or T cells enriched from blood (not recorded which). The source of these receptors is a woman aged 55-75 years with acute COVID-19.

The rearrangement uses TRBV3-1 (or the pseudogene TRBV3-2) and TRBJ2-1; 7 bases align to TRBD1. CDR3 size: 19 residues. The V and J ends lost 0 bases and 5 bases, in that order; junction bases with no gene match: 16. Per the germline V gene, CDR1 is LGHDT and CDR2 is YNNKEL (reference sequence). The CDR3 nucleotides are TGTGCCAGCAGCCAAGACGGCCGGCGGTCAGGGGGATGGGACAATGAGCAGTTCTTC. Its protein product is CASSQDGRRSGGWDNEQFF.

In its sample, this clone was seen a few times. The chain carries TRBV28 and TRBJ1-5, with a tentative D call TRBD1 (5 bases). Germline loops: CDR1 MDHEN, CDR2 SYDVKM. The V and J ends lost 6 bases and 1 base respectively, with 10 bases between them. CDR3 length equals 14 residues. CDR3 sequence (DNA): TGTGCCAGCAGGTGGGGCTGGAGCAATCAGCCCCAGCATTTT. Protein: CASRWGWSNQPQHF.

The rearrangement uses TRBV27 and TRBJ1-5; no definite D call. The V end lost 4 bases, the J end lost 4 bases, and 14 bases lay between the germline ends. Germline V CDR1 and CDR2: MNHEY, SMNVEV (reference sequence). CDR3 length: 15 residues. The CDR3 DNA is TGTGCCAGCAGTTCAAGACGGGGAGGGAATCAGCCCCAGCATTTT. This translates into CASSSRRGGNQPQHF.

Points on this clone: The identical CDR3 is also encoded by other nucleotide sequences in the sample. The chain recombines TRBV30 with TRBJ2-3, with 8 bases identical to TRBD2. The CDR3 is 15 amino acids. V lost 0 bases to trimming and J lost 1 base; unmatched junction nucleotides: 3. Per the germline V gene, CDR1 is GTSNPN and CDR2 is SVGIG (reference sequence). CDR3 DNA sequence: TGTGCCTGGAGTGTACGAGCGGGAGGCACAGATACGCAGTATTTT. This encodes CAWSVRAGGTDTQYF. Combining the CDR3 with reference TRBV30 and TRBJ2-3 gives the whole variable domain SQTIHQWPATLVQPVGSPLSLECTVEGTSNPNLYWYRQAAGRGLQLLFYSVGIGQISSEVPQNLSASRPQDRQFILSSKKLLLSDSGFYLCAWSVRAGGTDTQYFGPGTRLTVL.

The J gene is TRBJ1-1, the V gene TRBV7-2, with D unresolved. The V and J ends lost 5 bases and 3 bases respectively, with 13 bases between them. Germline CDR1 and CDR2: SGHTA and FQGNSA. The CDR3 sequence is 14 residues long. DNA of the CDR3: TGTGCCAGCAGCACGAAGGGAGCTGACACTGAAGCTTTCTTT. It encodes CASSTKGADTEAFF.